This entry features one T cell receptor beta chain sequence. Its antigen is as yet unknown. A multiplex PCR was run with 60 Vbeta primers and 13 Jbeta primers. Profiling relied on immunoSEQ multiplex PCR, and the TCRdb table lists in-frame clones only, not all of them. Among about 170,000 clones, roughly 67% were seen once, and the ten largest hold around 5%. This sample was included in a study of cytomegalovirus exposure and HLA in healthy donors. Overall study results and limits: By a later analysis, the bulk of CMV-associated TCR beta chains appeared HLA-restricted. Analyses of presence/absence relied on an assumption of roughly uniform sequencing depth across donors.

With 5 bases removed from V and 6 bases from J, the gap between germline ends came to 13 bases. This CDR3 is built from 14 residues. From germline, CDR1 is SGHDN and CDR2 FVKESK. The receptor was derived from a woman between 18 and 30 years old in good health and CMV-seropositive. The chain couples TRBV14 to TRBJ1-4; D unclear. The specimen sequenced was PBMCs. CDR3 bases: TGTGCCAGCAGCGATGGAGGGCTTGATGAAAAACTGTTTTTT. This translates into CASSDGGLDEKLFF.